This paragraph reports one T cell receptor (beta chain). The V end lost 6 bases, the J end lost 1 base, and 17 bases lay between the germline ends. The CDR3 covers 16 residues. The germline gives CDR1 SGHRS, CDR2 YFSETQ. Then a second PCR, running roughly 6 to 12 cycles, was carried out with a sample-barcoded 5' primer and a J-beta primer mix. MiXCR was run by TCRdb on the 5' RACE reads, yielding one entry per CDR3 protein. The table records 850,000 to 1,300,000 distinct CDR3 sequences, more than 35% of them present only once. This sample stems from a study of blood T cells in healthy people across ages. Study information: About one barcoded beta molecule was captured per two T cells (by template switching).

The J gene is TRBJ2-1, the V gene TRBV5-1; D is perhaps TRBD2 (6 bases). The sample consisted of blood. The clonotype originates from a woman between 55 and 75 years old in good health. The CDR3 reads CASTHGGASSYNEQFF. The CDR3 DNA is TGCGCCAGCACTCACGGGGGAGCGAGTTCCTACAATGAGCAGTTCTTC.